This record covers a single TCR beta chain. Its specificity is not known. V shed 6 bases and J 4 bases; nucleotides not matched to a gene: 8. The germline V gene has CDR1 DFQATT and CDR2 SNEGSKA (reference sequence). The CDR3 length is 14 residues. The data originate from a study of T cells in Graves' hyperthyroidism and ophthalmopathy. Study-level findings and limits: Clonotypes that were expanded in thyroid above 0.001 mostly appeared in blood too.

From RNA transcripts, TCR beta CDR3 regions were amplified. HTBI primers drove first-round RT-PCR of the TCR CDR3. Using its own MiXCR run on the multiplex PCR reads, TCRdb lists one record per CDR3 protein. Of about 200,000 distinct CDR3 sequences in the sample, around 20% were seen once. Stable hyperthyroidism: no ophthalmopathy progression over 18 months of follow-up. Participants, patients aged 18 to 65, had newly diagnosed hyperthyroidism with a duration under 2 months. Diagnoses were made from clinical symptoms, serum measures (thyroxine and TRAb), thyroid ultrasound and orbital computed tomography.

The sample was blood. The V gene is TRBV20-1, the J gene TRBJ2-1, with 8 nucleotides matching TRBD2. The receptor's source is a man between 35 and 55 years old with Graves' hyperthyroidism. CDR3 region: CSAPGLVNYNEQFF. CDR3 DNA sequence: TGCAGTGCACCGGGACTAGTAAATTACAATGAGCAGTTCTTC.